The 20 T cell receptor beta chains given below trace back to one sample, sequenced in a study of T cell repertoires in cytomegalovirus infection. TCRdb reprocessed the reads with MiXCR, giving one entry per CDR3 protein. The table shows about 60,000 distinct CDR3 sequences, with about 33% occurring only once. Their antigens are not known. Sequenced: PBMCs, sequenced either directly or after in vitro stimulation (not recorded which). The receptors were sampled from a human donor in good health (CMV status not recorded). Some clones in this sample may be carry-over from other donors' samples.

There are a few counts of this clonotype. V is TRBV7-2 and J is TRBJ2-3; D tentatively reads TRBD1 or TRBD2 (5 bases each). V was trimmed by 3 bases and J by 10 bases, leaving 8 bases between them. CDR3 length equals 11 residues. Germline V lookup: CDR1 SGHTA, CDR2 FQGNSA. The chain's CDR3 is CASSLGDPQYF. CDR3 sequence (DNA): TGTGCCAGCAGCTTGGGGGATCCGCAGTATTTT.

The gene calls are TRBV6-2 or TRBV6-3 and TRBJ1-2; the match to TRBD1 covers 9 bases. The CDR3 is 14 residues long. Germline V gene sequence: CDR1 MNHEY, CDR2 SVGEGT. Trimming took 8 bases from V and 8 from J; bases not matched to a gene: 12. This CDR3 is CASSTIRDRAGYTF. Written as DNA, the CDR3 is TGTGCCAGCTCGACCATCCGGGACAGGGCAGGCTACACCTTC.

This chain uses TRBV27 with TRBJ2-1, with D hard to call. The CDR3 length is 13 residues. The germline V gene has CDR1 MNHEY and CDR2 SMNVEV (reference sequence). Trimming shortened V by 7 bases and J by 2 bases, and 9 bases separated the two germline ends. The DNA of the CDR3 is TGTGCCAGCACCCGAGACCCCTACAATGAGCAGTTCTTC. It specifies CASTRDPYNEQFF.

This clonotype was counted a few times. V usage is TRBV7-2 and J usage is TRBJ2-3, with D maybe TRBD1 (6 bases). Per germline, CDR1 SGHTA and CDR2 FQGNSA. CDR3 length: 15 amino acids. Trimming took off 3 bases at V and 0 bases at J, with 10 bases between the two ends. The CDR3 protein is CASSFRTASTDTQYF. For the CDR3, the DNA is TGTGCCAGCAGCTTTCGGACAGCCAGCACAGATACGCAGTATTTT.

This clonotype was observed a handful of times. The chain recombines TRBV20-1 with TRBJ1-2; 9 bases align to TRBD1. The CDR3 runs to 14 residues. The germline V gene has CDR1 DFQATT and CDR2 SNEGSKA (reference sequence). The ends lost 3 bases at V and 3 bases at J; junction bases unmatched: 5. Written as DNA, the CDR3 is TGCAGTGCTAGGGGGACAGGGCGGGACTATGGCTACACCTTC. Its translation: CSARGTGRDYGYTF.

The chain recombines TRBV6-5 with TRBJ2-5; D uncertain. Trimming removed 6 bases at V and 7 bases at J, with 15 bases between. Germline CDR1 and CDR2: MNHEY and SVGAGI. The CDR3 length is 13 residues. The chain's CDR3 is CASRGSLAGTQYF. The CDR3 bases are TGTGCCAGCAGGGGATCCCTCGCTGGGACCCAGTACTTC.

This clonotype was detected a few times. The chain combines TRBV10-3 with TRBJ2-5; TRBD1 might be the D (6 bases). This CDR3 is 12 amino acids long. V lost 10 bases, J lost 5 bases, and 14 bases lay in between. Germline CDR1 reads ENHRY; CDR2 reads SYGVKD. CDR3 DNA sequence: TGTGCCACAGGGGACGGTTCGGAGACCCAGTACTTC. Translation: CATGDGSETQYF.

V usage is TRBV2 and J usage is TRBJ2-3; 9 nucleotides agree with TRBD1. V was clipped by 6 bases and J by 4 bases; unmatched bases: 2. Germline lookup yields CDR1 SNHLY and CDR2 FYNNEI. The CDR3 has 13 amino acids. Here the CDR3 reads CASRRQGADTQYF. The CDR3 DNA is TGTGCCAGCAGACGACAGGGGGCAGATACGCAGTATTTT.

V gene TRBV11-1 combines with J gene TRBJ2-2, with D unclear. The CDR3 runs 11 residues. V shed 1 base and J shed 15 bases, with 9 bases lying between them. In germline, CDR1 is SGHAT, CDR2 FQDESV (reference sequence). CDR3 region: CASSLGARLFF. The CDR3 DNA reads as TGTGCCAGCAGCTTAGGTGCGCGGTTGTTTTTT.

The rearrangement uses TRBV20-1 and TRBJ2-1; 13 bases map to TRBD2. Germline CDR1 is DFQATT and CDR2 is SNEGSKA (reference sequence). This CDR3 contains 16 residues. J was trimmed by 4 bases and V by 6 bases; bases with no gene match: 9. The CDR3 spells CSANPRTSGSYNEQFF. CDR3 DNA: TGCAGTGCAAATCCCCGGACTAGCGGGAGTTACAATGAGCAGTTCTTC.

The rearrangement links TRBV12-3 or TRBV12-4 to TRBJ2-1; 8 positions match TRBD1. This CDR3 is built from 15 residues. V dropped 3 bases and J dropped 6; count of bases not matched to a gene: 7. The CDR3 region is CASSFGQGWGNEQFF. CDR3 coding DNA: TGTGCCAGCAGTTTTGGACAGGGTTGGGGCAATGAGCAGTTCTTC.

This rearrangement joins TRBV19 to TRBJ2-1, with 7 nucleotides matching TRBD2. CDR3 length: 15 residues. V dropped 3 bases and J dropped 1; count of bases not matched to a gene: 3. CDR1 is LNHDA, CDR2 SQIVND, per germline (reference sequence). DNA of the CDR3: TGTGCCAGTAGTATTCTTAGCGGGTCCTACAATGAGCAGTTCTTC. Its protein product is CASSILSGSYNEQFF.

The chain carries TRBV12-5 and TRBJ2-2; 11 bases fit TRBD2. The CDR3 is made up of 15 amino acids. CDR1 is LGHNT, CDR2 FRNRAP, per germline. Trimming took 6 bases from V and 3 from J; bases not matched to a gene: 3. The CDR3 is CASGTSGADTGELFF. CDR3 bases: TGTGCTAGTGGGACTAGCGGGGCGGACACCGGGGAGCTGTTTTTT.

This chain connects TRBV7-8 to TRBJ2-5; no definite D call. Trimming took off 2 bases at V and 7 bases at J, with 8 bases between the two ends. Germline CDR1 and CDR2: SGHVS and FQNEAQ. This CDR3 has 12 amino acids. CDR3 in amino acids: CASSLRPGTQYF. The DNA for the CDR3 is TGTGCCAGCAGCTTACGTCCGGGGACCCAGTACTTC.

V is TRBV7-8 and J is TRBJ2-2; 8 bases map to TRBD1. V dropped 5 bases and J dropped 7; count of bases not matched to a gene: 6. The CDR3 is 14 residues long. Germline V gene data show CDR1 as SGHVS and CDR2 as FQNEAQ. In DNA, the CDR3 is TGTGCCAGCAGCAAGGGACAGGCGGGCGGGGAGCTGTTTTTT. This encodes CASSKGQAGGELFF.

The V gene is TRBV20-1, the J gene TRBJ2-5; D gene ambiguous. CDR1 and CDR2 (germline): DFQATT, SNEGSKA (reference sequence). V was trimmed by 6 bases and J by 0 bases, leaving 17 bases between them. The CDR3 consists of 15 residues. DNA for the CDR3: TGCAGTGCCCCCCTTGATGGGCGGTACCAAGAGACCCAGTACTTC. Protein sequence: CSAPLDGRYQETQYF.

V gene TRBV12-3 or TRBV12-4 combines with J gene TRBJ1-1; D gene unclear. The CDR3 sequence is 12 residues long. V was shortened by 6 bases and J by 4 bases, with 9 bases between the two germline ends. The CDR3: CASRFSGTEAFF. DNA for the CDR3: TGTGCCAGCAGGTTTAGTGGCACTGAAGCTTTCTTT.

This clonotype was seen only a few times. This chain links TRBV18 with TRBJ2-3; D might be TRBD1 (5 bases). Trimming pared 4 bases from V and 8 bases from J, leaving 28 bases between. Germline assignment: CDR1 KGHSH and CDR2 LQKENI. CDR3 length: 18 residues. The CDR3 reads CASSRTFDQTEPRGTQYF. The CDR3 DNA sequence: TGTGCCAGCTCACGGACCTTCGATCAGACAGAGCCGCGCGGTACGCAGTATTTT.

This clonotype appeared a single time. CDR3 loop: CASSPSGNQDTQYF. DNA of the CDR3: TGTGCCAGCAGCCCTAGCGGGAATCAAGATACGCAGTATTTT. This chain links TRBV7-2 with TRBJ2-3; 9 nucleotides agree with TRBD2. Germline values: CDR1 SGHTA, CDR2 FQGNSA. The CDR3 contains 14 residues. After removal of 5 bases from V and 5 bases from J, the junction contained 5 bases not matched to a gene.

This clonotype has a count of ten or more. J is TRBJ1-4 and V is TRBV7-8; 9 nucleotides match TRBD1. With 7 bases clipped from V and 8 bases from J, the junction kept 8 bases outside the gene matches. The V gene's germline CDR1 is SGHVS and CDR2 FQNEAQ. CDR3 size: 14 residues. The CDR3 bases are TGTGCCAGCACCCCCACAGGGGGCTGGGAAAAACTGTTTTTT. It encodes CASTPTGGWEKLFF.